These 21 T cell receptor beta chains were all obtained from the same sample, sequenced in a study of blood T cells in healthy people across ages. The authors ran a second PCR of about 7 to 11 cycles using a sample-barcoded 5' primer and a J-beta primer mix. TCRdb re-analysed the 5' RACE reads in MiXCR, keeping a single row per CDR3 protein. Counted here are 700,000 to 1,000,000 distinct CDR3 sequences, 40% to 50% occurring once; the ten biggest clones make up roughly a fifth. The sequenced sample was blood. The origin of the receptors is a man aged 60-69 years in good health.

The V and J genes are TRBV4-3 and TRBJ1-1; the D is unclear. Germline loops: CDR1 LGHNA, CDR2 YSLEER. This CDR3 has 15 residues. V was cut by 1 base and J by 5 bases, with 14 bases left in between. DNA for the CDR3: TGCGCCAGCAGCCAAGGGGTTTTTTCTGGTACTGAAGCTTTCTTT. This encodes CASSQGVFSGTEAFF.

This clonotype was seen more than once but under ten times. V gene TRBV7-2 combines with J gene TRBJ2-2; 14 positions match TRBD2. The V and J ends lost 6 bases and 5 bases, in that order; junction bases with no gene match: 5. CDR3 length: 16 residues. Germline CDR1 and CDR2: SGHTA and FQGNSA. CDR3 bases: TGTGCCAGCAGACGGACTAGCGGGGGGTCGACCGGGGAGCTGTTTTTT. Translating gives CASRRTSGGSTGELFF.

The chain uses TRBV5-1 and TRBJ1-1; D perhaps matches TRBD1 (5 bases). The CDR3 contains 14 residues. CDR1 is SGHRS, CDR2 YFSETQ, per germline. The V end lost 1 base, the J end lost 5 bases, and 12 bases lay between the germline ends. The CDR3 region has the DNA TGCGCCAGCAGCTTGCCAGGGATGGGTACTGAAGCTTTCTTT. It codes for CASSLPGMGTEAFF.

The chain recombines TRBV4-3 with TRBJ2-3; 12 nucleotides agree with TRBD2. Germline V CDR1 and CDR2: LGHNA, YSLEER. The CDR3 is 18 amino acids. The V gene end was trimmed by 0 bases and the J gene end by 5 bases; junction bases not matched to a gene: 9. CDR3 nucleotide sequence: TGCGCCAGCAGCCAAGATCTAGCGGGGGGGGCCTTAGTAGATACGCAGTATTTT. It yields the protein CASSQDLAGGALVDTQYF.

There are a few counts of this clonotype. The chain carries TRBV6-1 and TRBJ2-7; 13 bases map to TRBD2. CDR3 size: 17 residues. J gave up 2 bases and V 2 bases, and 6 bases lay outside the gene matches. CDR1 and CDR2 from the germline V gene are MNHNS and SASEGT. The DNA for the CDR3 is TGTGCCAGCAGTGAACCTGGACTAGCGGGGGCCCCCTACGAGCAGTACTTC. Its protein product is CASSEPGLAGAPYEQYF.

The rearrangement joins TRBV5-1 to TRBJ2-2, with 8 positions matching TRBD1. V shed 5 bases, J shed 1 base, and the junction held 7 bases outside the gene matches. Germline V CDR1 and CDR2: SGHRS, YFSETQ. The CDR3 has 16 amino acids. The CDR3 nucleotides read TGCGCCAGCAGTCTCGGGACAGGTCAGAACACCGGGGAGCTGTTTTTT. Translated: CASSLGTGQNTGELFF.

This chain joins TRBV7-3 and TRBJ2-3; D may be TRBD1 (6 bases). The CDR3 extends over 14 amino acids. The ends were cut back, 4 bases at V and 5 bases at J, with 13 bases in the middle. Germline assignment: CDR1 SGHTA and CDR2 FQGTGA. The CDR3 loop reads CASSSQGSGDTQYF. The CDR3, as DNA: TGTGCCAGCAGCTCGCAGGGGTCGGGAGATACGCAGTATTTT.

The CDR3 nucleotides read TGTGCCAGCTCACCGAGACAGGACAATCAGCCCCAGCATTTT. Protein sequence: CASSPRQDNQPQHF. This sequence joins TRBV18 and TRBJ1-5, with D perhaps TRBD1 (6 bases). Deletions cut 3 bases from V and 3 bases from J, with 9 bases between. Germline loops: CDR1 KGHSH, CDR2 LQKENI. This CDR3 spans 14 amino acids.

This clonotype came up a few times. The chain has TRBV27 and TRBJ1-3; 7 bases map to TRBD1. From germline, CDR1 is MNHEY and CDR2 SMNVEV (reference sequence). The CDR3 contains 14 residues. Trimming removed 5 bases from V and 7 bases from J; junction bases left unmatched: 8. The CDR3 here is CASSPGDSLNTIYF. As DNA, the CDR3 is TGTGCCAGCAGTCCTGGGGACAGTCTGAACACCATATATTTT.

The V gene is TRBV4-1, the J gene TRBJ1-5, with 8 bases identical to TRBD1. CDR1 is MGHRA and CDR2 is YSYEKL in the germline V gene. The CDR3 has 16 residues. Germline trimming cut 4 bases from V and 2 bases from J; bases unmatched to any gene: 7. In DNA form, the CDR3 reads TGCGCCAGCAGCCCGAAGACAGGGGAAGGCAATCAGCCCCAGCATTTT. This codes for CASSPKTGEGNQPQHF.

This clonotype was found a few times. The genes are TRBV6-2 or TRBV6-3 and TRBJ2-7; TRBD1 matches 9 bases. Unmatched junction bases numbered 7, after V lost 4 bases and J lost 3 bases. The CDR3 is 15 amino acids. Germline V lookup: CDR1 MNHEY, CDR2 SVGEGT. The CDR3 is CASSSPGTGLYEQYF. The CDR3, as DNA: TGTGCCAGCAGTTCCCCAGGGACAGGGCTCTACGAGCAGTACTTC.

V is TRBV2 and J is TRBJ2-1; 8 bases fit TRBD1. CDR1 is SNHLY, CDR2 FYNNEI, per germline. CDR3 length: 15 residues. V lost 7 bases and J lost 7; bases outside the gene matches: 12. CDR3 amino acids: CASTQRGQEDNEQFF. For the CDR3, the DNA is TGTGCCAGCACTCAAAGGGGACAGGAGGATAATGAGCAGTTCTTC.

The chain is built from TRBV25-1 and TRBJ2-3; 11 nucleotides match TRBD2. The CDR3 sequence is 17 residues long. The V gene's germline CDR1 is MGHDK and CDR2 SYGVNS. V shed 2 bases, J shed 0 bases, and the junction held 4 bases outside the gene matches. The CDR3 nucleotides read TGTGCCAGCAGTGAACATAGCGGGGGGGCTAGCACAGATACGCAGTATTTT. Its translation is CASSEHSGGASTDTQYF.

This chain connects TRBV20-1 to TRBJ2-1, with TRBD1 as a possible D gene (5 bases). This CDR3 contains 15 residues. The germline gives CDR1 DFQATT, CDR2 SNEGSKA (reference sequence). Trimming removed 0 bases from V and 7 bases from J, with 16 bases in between. CDR3 sequence (DNA): TGCAGTGCTAGAGAGCAGGGCTCCCGGATGAATGAGCAGTTCTTC. Translated, it gives CSAREQGSRMNEQFF.

This chain connects TRBV4-3 to TRBJ1-2; TRBD1 agrees at 9 bases. With 1 base clipped from V and 4 bases from J, the junction kept 4 bases outside the gene matches. The CDR3 contains 15 residues. The germline CDR1 and CDR2 sequences are LGHNA and YSLEER. CDR3 nucleotides: TGCGCCAGCAGCCAAGCCGGGACAGGGCTCTATGGCTACACCTTC. This codes for CASSQAGTGLYGYTF.

This clonotype was seen only a few times. V usage is TRBV7-2 and J usage is TRBJ2-7; 7 bases line up with TRBD1. Germline values: CDR1 SGHTA, CDR2 FQGNSA. The V gene end was trimmed by 4 bases and the J gene end by 2 bases; junction bases not matched to a gene: 8. CDR3 size: 15 residues. CDR3 DNA: TGTGCCAGCAGCTCAGAGGGACAGATCCCCTACGAGCAGTACTTC. Amino acid sequence: CASSSEGQIPYEQYF. The whole variable domain, remainder taken from reference TRBV7-2 and TRBJ2-7, is GAGVSQSPSNKVTEKGKDVELRCDPISGHTALYWYRQSLGQGLEFLIYFQGNSAPDKSGLPSDRFSAERTGGSVSTLTIQRTQQEDSAVYLCASSSEGQIPYEQYFGPGTRLTVT.

In DNA form, the CDR3 reads TGTGCCAGCAGCTTGGCCCGTTCTCGGGAGACCCAGTACTTC. Translated, it gives CASSLARSRETQYF. The genes are TRBV5-6 and TRBJ2-5; D gene unclear. From germline, CDR1 is SGHDT and CDR2 YYEEEE. The CDR3 is made up of 14 amino acids. V gave up 0 bases and J gave up 5 bases, with 11 bases separating them.

The chain joins TRBV4-1 to TRBJ2-4; D unresolved. The assigned J gene may be wrong: the sequence end matches TRBJ2-7 better. The V gene's germline CDR1 is MGHRA and CDR2 YSYEKL. This CDR3 is built from 15 residues. The chain's CDR3 is CASSPWPTGPYEQYF. CDR3 sequence (DNA): TGCGCCAGCAGCCCCTGGCCCACGGGCCCCTACGAGCAGTACTTC.

This clonotype was observed a few times. V gene TRBV6-6 combines with J gene TRBJ1-5, with D perhaps matching TRBD1 (6 bases). Germline V gene data show CDR1 as MNHNY and CDR2 as SVGAGI (reference sequence). This CDR3 contains 14 residues. Trimming cost V 5 bases and J 6 bases, with 14 bases left between them. The CDR3 DNA sequence: TGTGCCAGCAGTGTACAGGGAAAGGTTCAGCCCCAGCATTTT. It is translated as CASSVQGKVQPQHF.

The chain employs TRBV28 and TRBJ1-5; 8 bases match TRBD1. CDR1 MDHEN and CDR2 SYDVKM come from the germline V gene. The CDR3 has 15 amino acids. V lost 5 bases, J lost 5 bases, and 8 bases stayed unmatched. The CDR3 sequence is CASSPRQGSHQPQHF. DNA for the CDR3: TGTGCCAGCAGTCCTCGACAGGGGAGCCATCAGCCCCAGCATTTT.

This clonotype showed up many times. The CDR3 loop reads CSANGQGNIQYF. CDR3 nucleotide sequence: TGCAGTGCTAACGGACAGGGAAACATTCAGTACTTC. The V and J genes are TRBV20-1 and TRBJ2-4, with 8 bases fitting TRBD1. This CDR3 contains 12 residues. V trimming: 4 bases; J trimming: 6 bases; junction bases outside the gene matches: 2. Germline V CDR1 and CDR2: DFQATT, SNEGSKA (reference sequence).